This record looks at one T cell receptor (beta chain) sequence and its context. Its specificity is not known. The second PCR ran about 7 to 12 cycles with a sample-barcoded 5' primer and J-beta primers. TCRdb re-called the 5' RACE reads with MiXCR, one entry per CDR3 protein. Of approximately 820,000 distinct CDR3 sequences detected, under 55% appear once; the ten largest clones hold 15% to 25%. This CDR3 has 14 amino acids. V lost 5 bases, J lost 5 bases, and 14 bases lay in between. CDR1 is MNHNY, CDR2 SVGAGI, per germline (reference sequence). The sample belongs to a study of blood T cells in healthy people across ages. Study background: Capture by template switching was about one barcoded beta molecule per two T cells.

Broader study findings: When set beside aged donors, long-lived donors presented more naive CD4+ cells and higher diversity. Investigators viewed diversity estimates from one million T cells as underestimates, the study reported.

Material: blood. The chain carries TRBV6-6 and TRBJ2-3; perhaps D is TRBD1 or TRBD2 (5 bases each). This TCR came from a man aged 55-75 years in good health. Written as DNA, the CDR3 is TGTGCCAGCAGTCGCGGACTTCAGGGAGATACGCAGTATTTT. It yields the protein CASSRGLQGDTQYF.